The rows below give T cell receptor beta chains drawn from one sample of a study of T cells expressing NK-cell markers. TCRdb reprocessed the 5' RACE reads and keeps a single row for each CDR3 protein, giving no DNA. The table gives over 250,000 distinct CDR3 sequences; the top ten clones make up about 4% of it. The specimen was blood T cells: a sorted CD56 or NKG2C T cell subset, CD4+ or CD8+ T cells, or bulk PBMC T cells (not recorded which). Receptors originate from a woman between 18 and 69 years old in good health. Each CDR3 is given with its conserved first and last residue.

CDR3aa: CASSARAPYEQYF
j_gene: TRBJ2-7
v_gene: TRBV7-2

CDR3aa: CSVEGHQETQYF
j_gene: TRBJ2-5
v_gene: TRBV29-1

CDR3aa: CASSVRETDTQYF
j_gene: TRBJ2-3
v_gene: TRBV2

CDR3aa: CASSQESPTNEKLFF
j_gene: TRBJ1-4
v_gene: TRBV4-2

CDR3aa: CATSRSFGIEAFF
j_gene: TRBJ1-1
v_gene: TRBV15

CDR3aa: CSVEGGQGSTDTQYF
j_gene: TRBJ2-3
v_gene: TRBV29-1

CDR3aa: CASSSQGNSGNTIYF
j_gene: TRBJ1-3
v_gene: TRBV11-2

CDR3aa: CASSFGQGRGETQYF
j_gene: TRBJ2-5
v_gene: TRBV6-1

CDR3aa: CASSQTGTSGPDTQYF
j_gene: TRBJ2-3
v_gene: TRBV4-1

CDR3aa: CASGLGGYNEQFF
j_gene: TRBJ2-1
v_gene: TRBV7-3

CDR3aa: CASGKDRLAEAFF
j_gene: TRBJ1-1
v_gene: TRBV2

CDR3aa: CAISEEGLAEAFF
j_gene: TRBJ1-1
v_gene: TRBV10-3

CDR3aa: CASSSSGRADTQYF
j_gene: TRBJ2-3
v_gene: TRBV7-9

CDR3aa: CASSLITSGGHLKETQYF
j_gene: TRBJ2-5
v_gene: TRBV11-2

CDR3aa: CASSPYAPHLAGGLVTGELFF
j_gene: TRBJ2-2
v_gene: TRBV27

CDR3aa: CSADRESDTQYF
j_gene: TRBJ2-3
v_gene: TRBV29-1

CDR3aa: CASSTSGRPTNEKLFF
j_gene: TRBJ1-4
v_gene: TRBV12-3/TRBV12-4

CDR3aa: CASSRTTVETQYF
j_gene: TRBJ2-5
v_gene: TRBV7-6

CDR3aa: CASSLFGDADNEQFF
j_gene: TRBJ2-1
v_gene: TRBV7-3

CDR3aa: CAISESTGDQPQHF
j_gene: TRBJ1-5
v_gene: TRBV10-3

CDR3aa: CASMRGLSGNTIYF
j_gene: TRBJ1-3
v_gene: TRBV28

CDR3aa: CASSRWDLRETQYF
j_gene: TRBJ2-5
v_gene: TRBV27

CDR3aa: CMVTDPANYGYTF
j_gene: TRBJ1-2
v_gene: TRBV29-1

CDR3aa: CATSRRGDLRGRIIRADTQYF
j_gene: TRBJ2-3
v_gene: TRBV15

CDR3aa: CASSQLGAQETQYF
j_gene: TRBJ2-5
v_gene: TRBV3-1

CDR3aa: CASRWGQGITEAFF
j_gene: TRBJ1-1
v_gene: TRBV7-2

CDR3aa: CASSLGPGLVETQYF
j_gene: TRBJ2-5
v_gene: TRBV27

CDR3aa: CASSSRDRPTNEKLFF
j_gene: TRBJ1-4
v_gene: TRBV12-3/TRBV12-4

CDR3aa: CASSQQLGTGGRETQYF
j_gene: TRBJ2-5
v_gene: TRBV4-3

CDR3aa: CASSFKGKGYTF
j_gene: TRBJ1-2
v_gene: TRBV12-3/TRBV12-4

CDR3aa: CASTDPGNQPQHF
j_gene: TRBJ1-5
v_gene: TRBV7-2

CDR3aa: CAISEVSGELFF
j_gene: TRBJ2-2
v_gene: TRBV10-3

CDR3aa: CASSLDIGHRVGEQYF
j_gene: TRBJ2-7
v_gene: TRBV18

CDR3aa: CASRRTGKAGELFF
j_gene: TRBJ2-2
v_gene: TRBV7-9

CDR3aa: CSAHRTGGTQYF
j_gene: TRBJ2-5
v_gene: TRBV20-1

CDR3aa: CASSQGLSNQPQHF
j_gene: TRBJ1-5
v_gene: TRBV18

CDR3aa: CSAQDSNYGYTF
j_gene: TRBJ1-2
v_gene: TRBV20-1

CDR3aa: CASSALAANTGELFF
j_gene: TRBJ2-2
v_gene: TRBV11-2

CDR3aa: CASSLVREGYGYTF
j_gene: TRBJ1-2
v_gene: TRBV7-2

CDR3aa: CASSLVLVSGVGETQYF
j_gene: TRBJ2-5
v_gene: TRBV11-2

CDR3aa: CASSLFAGSDTEAFF
j_gene: TRBJ1-1
v_gene: TRBV7-2

CDR3aa: CASSYATGSRSNF
j_gene: TRBJ1-2
v_gene: TRBV6-5

CDR3aa: CASSLRVGGSGGNEQFF
j_gene: TRBJ2-1
v_gene: TRBV5-1

CDR3aa: CSAGDSRSEKLFF
j_gene: TRBJ1-4
v_gene: TRBV20-1

CDR3aa: CASAYGGSQETQYF
j_gene: TRBJ2-5
v_gene: TRBV5-4

CDR3aa: CASSLRATYNEQFF
j_gene: TRBJ2-1
v_gene: TRBV7-2